The 14 T cell receptor beta chains below were found in one sample sequenced in a study of blood T cells in healthy people across ages. For the second PCR, which ran for about 7 to 11 cycles, a sample-barcoded 5' primer and a J-beta primer mix were used. TCRdb independently ran MiXCR on the 5' RACE reads; one entry per CDR3 protein. The table includes 790,000 or so distinct CDR3 sequences, roughly three fifths detected once. Sequencing was done on a sample of blood. The source is a middle-aged man in good health.

A remark on this clonotype: One end of the junction varies from germline; a read error may be responsible. This rearrangement joins TRBV11-2 to TRBJ2-5; D is undetermined. Germline V gene data show CDR1 as SGHAT and CDR2 as FQNNGV. The CDR3 sequence is 13 residues long. CDR3 loop: CVSSSPNQETQYF. CDR3 sequence (DNA): TGTGTCAGCAGCTCGCCCAACCAAGAGACCCAGTACTTC.

This clonotype was seen a few times. This chain connects TRBV6-5 to TRBJ2-7; 9 nucleotides match TRBD1. J was trimmed by 0 bases and V by 6 bases; bases with no gene match: 3. CDR3 length: 14 amino acids. Germline lookup yields CDR1 MNHEY and CDR2 SVGAGI. The CDR3 bases are TGTGCCAGCAGGGGACAGGGAAGCTCCTACGAGCAGTACTTC. Encoded protein: CASRGQGSSYEQYF.

This clonotype came up a few times. The chain is built from TRBV7-2 and TRBJ2-3; no reliable D call. CDR1 is SGHTA, CDR2 FQGNSA, per germline. The CDR3 spans 12 residues. V dropped 6 bases and J dropped 2 bases, with 6 bases sitting between them. CDR3 DNA sequence: TGTGCCAGCAGTTCCACCACAGATACGCAGTATTTT. Protein sequence: CASSSTTDTQYF.

The chain employs TRBV29-1 and TRBJ2-1; D not certain. V was shortened by 4 bases and J by 2 bases, with 9 bases between the two germline ends. The CDR3 is made up of 13 amino acids. Germline CDR1 is SQVTM and CDR2 is ANQGSEA. For the CDR3, the DNA is TGCAGCGTTGTCTCTTTCACCTACAATGAGCAGTTCTTC. Translating it yields CSVVSFTYNEQFF.

This clonotype was seen more than once but under ten times. The DNA of the CDR3 is TGTGCCACCAGCACTCCGACAGATAACAACCCCTACGAGCAGTACTTC. Protein product: CATSTPTDNNPYEQYF. V and J are TRBV24-1 and TRBJ2-7, with D tentatively TRBD1 (5 bases). V lost 7 bases and J 2 bases, leaving 20 bases between the germline ends. Germline V gives CDR1 KGHDR, CDR2 SFDVKD. The CDR3 totals 16 residues.

The CDR3 is CASRTTSGSRYNEQFF. As DNA, the CDR3 is TGTGCCAGCAGAACCACTAGCGGGAGCCGCTACAATGAGCAGTTCTTC. The chain links TRBV6-2 or TRBV6-3 to TRBJ2-1, with TRBD2 matching 11 bases. Germline assignment: CDR1 MNHEY and CDR2 SVGEGT. The CDR3 is 16 amino acids. V was pared by 6 bases and J by 3 bases, with 7 bases of the junction left unmatched.

This clonotype was observed at least ten times. The rearrangement links TRBV5-6 to TRBJ2-5; D assignment may be TRBD1 or TRBD2 (6 bases each). Germline CDR1 SGHDT, CDR2 YYEEEE. Trimming cost V 1 base and J 1 base, with 26 bases left between them. The CDR3 is 20 residues long. As DNA, the CDR3 is TGTGCCAGCAGCTTGTCCCTCGTAAGCGCCGGGGGCCTCCCCCAAGAGACCCAGTACTTC. This codes for CASSLSLVSAGGLPQETQYF.

This clonotype came up a few times. This chain uses TRBV7-9 with TRBJ2-7, with TRBD2 matching 8 bases. V shed 1 base and J 3 bases; nucleotides not matched to a gene: 11. Germline CDR1 reads SEHNR; CDR2 reads FQNEAQ (reference sequence). The CDR3 length is 17 residues. CDR3 residues: CASSLGTSGRAGYEQYF. The CDR3 bases are TGTGCCAGCAGCTTAGGAACCAGCGGGAGAGCCGGCTACGAGCAGTACTTC.

This clonotype was counted many times. The chain has TRBV7-3 and TRBJ2-1; D tentatively reads TRBD1 or TRBD2 (6 bases each). The germline V gene encodes CDR1 SGHTA and CDR2 FQGTGA. Trimming removed 5 bases at V and 7 bases at J, with 12 bases between. The CDR3 totals 13 residues. In DNA form, the CDR3 reads TGTGCCAGCAGCGTAGGGGGAGGTAATGAGCAGTTCTTC. Its protein product is CASSVGGGNEQFF.

For the CDR3, the DNA is TGCAGTTTGGCGGGAGGACCAACAATTGAGCAGTTCTTC. Its protein product is CSLAGGPTIEQFF. V usage is TRBV20-1 and J usage is TRBJ2-1, with 8 bases matching TRBD2. Unmatched junction bases numbered 12, after V lost 8 bases and J lost 9 bases. Germline V gene sequence: CDR1 DFQATT, CDR2 SNEGSKA (reference sequence). The CDR3 loop spans 13 amino acids.

This clonotype has only a few counts. This rearrangement joins TRBV29-1 to TRBJ2-5, with a tentative D call TRBD1 (6 bases). The V and J ends lost 1 base and 7 bases respectively, with 13 bases between them. Germline V gene data show CDR1 as SQVTM and CDR2 as ANQGSEA. There are 13 residues in the CDR3. The CDR3 DNA sequence: TGCAGCGTTGAAGGGCAGGGACAAACGACCCAGTACTTC. The encoded protein is CSVEGQGQTTQYF. The variable domain in full, with the rest retrieved from reference TRBV29-1 and TRBJ2-5, is SAVISQKPSRDICQRGTSLTIQCQVDSQVTMMFWYRQQPGQSLTLIATANQGSEATYESGFVIDKFPISRPNLTFSTLTVSNMSPEDSSIYLCSVEGQGQTTQYFGPGTRLLVL.

The table lists this clonotype with a few counts. The V and J genes are TRBV20-1 and TRBJ2-1; 8 positions agree with TRBD1. The length of the CDR3 is 14 residues. The trim removed 3 bases at V and 10 bases at J, leaving 11 bases unmatched. The germline V gene encodes CDR1 DFQATT and CDR2 SNEGSKA (reference sequence). CDR3 sequence: CSASETGASGEQFF. The DNA for the CDR3 is TGCAGTGCTAGTGAGACAGGGGCCTCCGGGGAGCAGTTCTTC.

V is TRBV5-1 and J is TRBJ1-5; D gene uncertain. Germline-derived CDR1 and CDR2 are SGHRS and YFSETQ. V was clipped by 4 bases and J by 2 bases, with 10 bases between them. This CDR3 has 14 residues. The CDR3 nucleotides read TGCGCCAGCAGCCCCGAGGTCGGCAATCAGCCCCAGCATTTT. Translating gives CASSPEVGNQPQHF. The full variable domain, its missing parts supplied by reference TRBV5-1 and TRBJ1-5, is KAGVTQTPRYLIKTRGQQVTLSCSPISGHRSVSWYQQTPGQGLQFLFEYFSETQRNKGNFPGRFSGRQFSNSRSEMNVSTLELGDSALYLCASSPEVGNQPQHFGDGTRLSIL.

This clonotype was seen only a few times. The rearrangement uses TRBV7-6 and TRBJ2-1, with TRBD2 matching 8 bases. Germline values: CDR1 SGHVS, CDR2 FNYEAQ. The CDR3 length is 16 residues. After removal of 4 bases from V and 1 base from J, the junction contained 6 bases not matched to a gene. The CDR3 coding sequence is TGTGCCAGCAGCTCCCTAGCGGGTCTATCCTACAATGAGCAGTTCTTC. This translates into CASSSLAGLSYNEQFF.